The clone carrying this TCR beta chain came up once. Its specificity is unknown. Sequencing used immunoSEQ multiplex PCR; TCRdb keeps in-frame clones, though not all of them. The table lists roughly 90,000 clones, about 90% of them singletons. CDR3 length: 12 residues. Trimming shortened V by 4 bases and J by 6 bases, and 10 bases separated the two germline ends. Germline assignment: CDR1 SEHNR and CDR2 FQNEAQ (reference sequence). Systemic immunosuppression or a history of autoimmune disease excluded patients. Blood draws occurred at baseline, cycle 4 day 1, and cycle 7 day 1. The data were taken from a study of OX40 agonist ivuxolimab in advanced cancers. Study-level points and caveats: The study found that CD8+ T cells averaged more expanded clones than CD4+. Nonresponders, in some cases, also had low normalized T-cell clonal expansion.

This sample comprised CD4+ or CD8+ T cells sorted from blood, obtained in a trial of the OX40 agonist ivuxolimab. The origin of this receptor is an adult with an advanced solid tumor such as melanoma, head and neck, liver or kidney cancer. The chain carries TRBV7-9 and TRBJ2-7; D is perhaps TRBD1 or TRBD2 (5 bases each). The CDR3 region has the DNA TGTGCCAGCAGCTCGGGACGGGTCGAGCAGTACTTC. As protein: CASSSGRVEQYF.